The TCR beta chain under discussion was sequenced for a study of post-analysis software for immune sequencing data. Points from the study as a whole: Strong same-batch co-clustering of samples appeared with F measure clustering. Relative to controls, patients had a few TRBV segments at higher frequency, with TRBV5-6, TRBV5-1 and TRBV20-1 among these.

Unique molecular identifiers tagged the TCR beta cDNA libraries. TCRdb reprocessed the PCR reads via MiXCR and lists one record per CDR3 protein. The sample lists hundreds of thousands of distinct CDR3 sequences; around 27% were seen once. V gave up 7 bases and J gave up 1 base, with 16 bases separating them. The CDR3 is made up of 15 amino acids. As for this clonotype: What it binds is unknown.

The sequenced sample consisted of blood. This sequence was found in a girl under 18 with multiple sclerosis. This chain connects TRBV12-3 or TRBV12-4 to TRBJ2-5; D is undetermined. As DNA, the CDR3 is TGTGCCAGCATCTTAGGGCCAGCGATCCAAGAGACCCAGTACTTC. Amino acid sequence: CASILGPAIQETQYF.